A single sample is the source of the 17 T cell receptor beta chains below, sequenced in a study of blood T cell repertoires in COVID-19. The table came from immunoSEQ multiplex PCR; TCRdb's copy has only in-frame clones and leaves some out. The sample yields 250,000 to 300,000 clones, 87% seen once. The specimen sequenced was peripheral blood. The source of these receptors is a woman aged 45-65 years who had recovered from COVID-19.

In DNA form, the CDR3 reads TGTGCCAGTAGTAGAACAGGGGGCGACTTCTATGGCTACACCTTC. This codes for CASSRTGGDFYGYTF. The chain couples TRBV19 to TRBJ1-2; 9 bases fit TRBD1. J gave up 4 bases and V 4 bases, and 7 bases lay outside the gene matches. CDR1 and CDR2 (germline): LNHDA, SQIVND (reference sequence). CDR3 length equals 15 residues.

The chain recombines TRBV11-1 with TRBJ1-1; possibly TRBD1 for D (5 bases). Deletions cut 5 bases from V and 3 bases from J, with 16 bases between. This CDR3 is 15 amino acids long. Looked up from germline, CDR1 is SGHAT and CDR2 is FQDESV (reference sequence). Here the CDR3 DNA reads TGTGCCAGCAGCCTCATGGGGGGTACGGACACTGAAGCTTTCTTT. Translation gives CASSLMGGTDTEAFF.

CDR3 loop: CSVLLAGRQETQYF. In DNA, the CDR3 is TGCAGCGTTTTATTGGCGGGCAGACAAGAGACCCAGTACTTC. This chain links TRBV29-1 with TRBJ2-5; possibly TRBD2 for D (5 bases). The germline V gene encodes CDR1 SQVTM and CDR2 ANQGSEA. The CDR3 length is 14 residues. V lost 5 bases and J lost 2, with 15 bases in between.

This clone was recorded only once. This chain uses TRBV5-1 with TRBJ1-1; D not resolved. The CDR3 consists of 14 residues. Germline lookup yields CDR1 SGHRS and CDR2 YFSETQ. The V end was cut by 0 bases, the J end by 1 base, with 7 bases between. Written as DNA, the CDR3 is TGCGCCAGCAGCTTGGCCTCTCCGAACACTGAAGCTTTCTTT. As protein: CASSLASPNTEAFF.

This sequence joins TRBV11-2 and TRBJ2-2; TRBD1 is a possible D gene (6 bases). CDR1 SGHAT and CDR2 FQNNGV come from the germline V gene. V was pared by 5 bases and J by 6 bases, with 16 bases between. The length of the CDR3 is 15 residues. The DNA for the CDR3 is TGTGCCAGCAGCCATAGGACAGATGGATCCGGGGAGCTGTTTTTT. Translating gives CASSHRTDGSGELFF.

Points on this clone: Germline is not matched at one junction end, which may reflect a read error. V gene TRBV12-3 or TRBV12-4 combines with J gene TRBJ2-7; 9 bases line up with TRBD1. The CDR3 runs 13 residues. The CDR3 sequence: CASSPQTGTGQLF. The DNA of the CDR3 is TGTGCCAGCAGTCCCCAAACCGGGACAGGGCAACTATTC.

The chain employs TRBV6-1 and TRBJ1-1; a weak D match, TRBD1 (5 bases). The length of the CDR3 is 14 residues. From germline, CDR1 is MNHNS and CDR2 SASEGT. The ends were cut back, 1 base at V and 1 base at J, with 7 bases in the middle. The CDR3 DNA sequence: TGTGCCAGCAGTGAAGGCAGGGAGAACACTGAAGCTTTCTTT. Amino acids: CASSEGRENTEAFF.

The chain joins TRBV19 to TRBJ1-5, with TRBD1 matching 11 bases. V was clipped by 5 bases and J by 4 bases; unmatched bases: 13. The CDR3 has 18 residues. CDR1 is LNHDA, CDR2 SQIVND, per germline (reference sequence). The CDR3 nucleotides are TGTGCCAGTAGTCCCAGGGAAGGACAGGGGGCTAGTAATCAGCCCCAGCATTTT. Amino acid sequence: CASSPREGQGASNQPQHF.

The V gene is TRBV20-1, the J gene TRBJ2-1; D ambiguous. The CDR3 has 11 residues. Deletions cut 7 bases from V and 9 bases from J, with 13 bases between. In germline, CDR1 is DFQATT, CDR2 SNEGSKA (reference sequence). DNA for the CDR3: TGCAGTGTTCACAAGCTAGGTGAGCAGTTCTTC. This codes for CSVHKLGEQFF.

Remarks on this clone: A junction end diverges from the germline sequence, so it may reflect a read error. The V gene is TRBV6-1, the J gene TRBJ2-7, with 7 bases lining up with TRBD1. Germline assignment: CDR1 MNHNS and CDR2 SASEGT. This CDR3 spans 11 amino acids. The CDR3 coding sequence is TGTGCCAGCAGTGAAGCCAGAGGACAGGCTTTC. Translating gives CASSEARGQAF.

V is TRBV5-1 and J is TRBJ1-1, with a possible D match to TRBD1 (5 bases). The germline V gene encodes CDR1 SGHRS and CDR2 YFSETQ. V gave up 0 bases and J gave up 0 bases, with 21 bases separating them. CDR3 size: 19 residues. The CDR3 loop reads CASSLDGTGTGGMNTEAFF. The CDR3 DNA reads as TGCGCCAGCAGCTTGGACGGTACGGGGACGGGGGGAATGAACACTGAAGCTTTCTTT.

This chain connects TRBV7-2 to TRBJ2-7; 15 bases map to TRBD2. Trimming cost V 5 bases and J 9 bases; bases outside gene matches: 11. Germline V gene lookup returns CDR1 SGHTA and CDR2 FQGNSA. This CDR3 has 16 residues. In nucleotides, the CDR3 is TGTGCCAGCAGCCCCCGGACTAGCGGGGGGGGGAGGGGGCAGTACTTC. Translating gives CASSPRTSGGGRGQYF.

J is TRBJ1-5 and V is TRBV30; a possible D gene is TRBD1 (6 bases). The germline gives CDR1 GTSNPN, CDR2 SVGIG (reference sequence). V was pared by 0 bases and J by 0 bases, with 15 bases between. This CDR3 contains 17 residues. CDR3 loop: CAWSVTTGRYSNQPQHF. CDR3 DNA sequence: TGTGCCTGGAGTGTAACTACAGGGAGATATAGCAATCAGCCCCAGCATTTT.

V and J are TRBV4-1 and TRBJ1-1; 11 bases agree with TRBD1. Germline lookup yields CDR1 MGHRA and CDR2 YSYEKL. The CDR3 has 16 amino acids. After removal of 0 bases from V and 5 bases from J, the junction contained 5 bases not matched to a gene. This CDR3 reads CASSQDRGTGGTEAFF. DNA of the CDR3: TGCGCCAGCAGCCAAGATCGAGGGACAGGGGGAACTGAAGCTTTCTTT.

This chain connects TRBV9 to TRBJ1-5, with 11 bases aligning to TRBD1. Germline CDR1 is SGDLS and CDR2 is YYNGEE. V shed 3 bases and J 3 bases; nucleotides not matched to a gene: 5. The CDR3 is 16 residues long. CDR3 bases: TGTGCCAGCAGCGCCGGGACAGGGGGTTACAATCAGCCCCAGCATTTT. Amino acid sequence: CASSAGTGGYNQPQHF.

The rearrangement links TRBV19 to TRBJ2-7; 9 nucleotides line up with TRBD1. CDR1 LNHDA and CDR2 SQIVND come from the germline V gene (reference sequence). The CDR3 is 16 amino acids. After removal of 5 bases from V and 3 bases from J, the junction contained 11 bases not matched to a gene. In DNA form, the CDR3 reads TGTGCCAGTAGTGTCCTCACAGGGGGCTCCATCTACGAGCAGTACTTC. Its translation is CASSVLTGGSIYEQYF.

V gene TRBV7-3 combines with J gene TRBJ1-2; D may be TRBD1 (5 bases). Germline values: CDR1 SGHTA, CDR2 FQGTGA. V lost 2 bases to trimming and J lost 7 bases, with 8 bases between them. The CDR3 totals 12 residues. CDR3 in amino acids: CASSLGGAGYTF. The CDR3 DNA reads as TGTGCCAGCAGCTTAGGTGGGGCTGGCTACACCTTC. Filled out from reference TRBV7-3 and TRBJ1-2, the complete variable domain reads GAGVSQTPSNKVTEKGKYVELRCDPISGHTALYWYRQSLGQGPEFLIYFQGTGAADDSGLPNDRFFAVRPEGSVSTLKIQRTERGDSAVYLCASSLGGAGYTFGSGTRLTVV.